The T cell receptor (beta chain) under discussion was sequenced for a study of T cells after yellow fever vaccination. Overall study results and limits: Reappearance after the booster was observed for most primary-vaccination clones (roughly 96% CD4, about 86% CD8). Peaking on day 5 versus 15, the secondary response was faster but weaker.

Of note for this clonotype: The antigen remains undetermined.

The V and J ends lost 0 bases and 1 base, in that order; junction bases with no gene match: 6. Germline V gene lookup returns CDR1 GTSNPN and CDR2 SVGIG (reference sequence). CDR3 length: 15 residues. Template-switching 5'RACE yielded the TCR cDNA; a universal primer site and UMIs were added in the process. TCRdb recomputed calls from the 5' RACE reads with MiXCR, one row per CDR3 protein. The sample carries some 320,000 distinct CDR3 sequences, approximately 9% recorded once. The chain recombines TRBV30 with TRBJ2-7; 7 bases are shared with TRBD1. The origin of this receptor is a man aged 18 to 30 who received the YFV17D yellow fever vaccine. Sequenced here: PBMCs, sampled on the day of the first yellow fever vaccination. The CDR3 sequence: CAWSVTGAGSYEQYF. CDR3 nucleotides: TGTGCCTGGAGTGTAACAGGGGCCGGTTCCTACGAGCAGTACTTC.